This TCR beta chain was sequenced during a study of T cell repertoires in cytomegalovirus infection. Study-wide context: Evidence of both CMV infection and a matching HLA type came from public TCR beta signatures. Whole-study findings and limits: HLA-C-restricted CMV clonotypes gave the most frequent clonotype in two of eight donors. Cumulative frequency (of public TCR beta family members) identified carriers of CMV plus the relevant HLA.

TCRdb called the reads again in MiXCR, with one record for every CDR3 protein. This sample has 250,000 or so distinct CDR3 sequences; 12% occur once, and the top ten carry 1.5% to 2%. Of note for this clonotype: What it binds is not known.

The receptor was isolated from a human donor in good health (CMV status not recorded). Some clones in this sample may be carry-over from other donors' samples. Sequencing was carried out using PBMCs.

The DNA of the CDR3 is TGCAGTGCTAGAGGACCCGGGGGGTCTGGAAACACCATATATTTT. Protein sequence: CSARGPGGSGNTIYF. The chain has TRBV20-1 and TRBJ1-3; D may be TRBD1 (5 bases). The CDR3 covers 15 residues. V lost 1 base and J lost 1, with 11 bases in between. Germline V gene lookup returns CDR1 DFQATT and CDR2 SNEGSKA (reference sequence).